The next 5 T cell receptor beta chains were all read from a single sample in a study of early T cells in non-severe SARS-CoV-2 infection. MiXCR was run by TCRdb on the 5' RACE reads, yielding one entry per CDR3 protein. The repertoire holds 55,000 to 85,000 distinct CDR3 sequences, with approximately 15% as singletons. Sequenced material: whole blood. These receptors all stem from an adult who was a healthcare worker with PCR-confirmed SARS-CoV-2 infection or an uninfected control (not recorded which).

This clonotype appeared a few times. V gene TRBV5-1 combines with J gene TRBJ2-3; D remains unclear. Germline CDR1 is SGHRS and CDR2 is YFSETQ. V dropped 4 bases and J dropped 0 bases, with 12 bases sitting between them. This CDR3 has 15 residues. DNA of the CDR3: TGCGCCAGCAGCCCGGACGTAACGAGCACAGATACGCAGTATTTT. It encodes CASSPDVTSTDTQYF.

V gene TRBV7-2 combines with J gene TRBJ2-7; D is uncertain. V shed 4 bases and J shed 7 bases, with 14 bases lying between them. Germline values: CDR1 SGHTA, CDR2 FQGNSA. CDR3 length: 13 residues. The CDR3 region has the DNA TGTGCCAGCAGCTCGGTTCGTGTGGGGGAGCAGTACTTC. It codes for CASSSVRVGEQYF.

This clonotype occurred a few times. This chain joins TRBV28 and TRBJ2-4; unclear D gene. The germline gives CDR1 MDHEN, CDR2 SYDVKM. The CDR3 spans 13 residues. V lost 5 bases and J lost 6, with 11 bases in between. The CDR3 coding sequence is TGTGCCAGCAGTCCATACGGGTTAAACATTCAGTACTTC. Its protein is CASSPYGLNIQYF.

This chain joins TRBV29-1 and TRBJ1-2; 8 bases match TRBD1. The CDR3 consists of 11 residues. Germline V CDR1 and CDR2: SQVTM, ANQGSEA. Unmatched junction bases numbered 3, after V lost 8 bases and J lost 4 bases. DNA of the CDR3: TGCAGCTCGGACAGGGCCTATGGCTACACCTTC. It codes for CSSDRAYGYTF.

The CDR3 region is CSTSRGGAADTQYF. The CDR3 nucleotides are TGCAGTACTTCGCGCGGGGGGGCCGCAGATACGCAGTATTTT. The chain joins TRBV20-1 to TRBJ2-3, with 9 nucleotides matching TRBD2. This CDR3 comprises 14 residues. Losses at the gene ends were 8 bases for V and 4 bases for J; bases not matched to a gene: 10. Looked up from germline, CDR1 is DFQATT and CDR2 is SNEGSKA (reference sequence).